Each of the 21 T cell receptor beta chains below was sequenced from the same sample in a study of shared clonotypes between healthy human individuals. Sequencing used immunoSEQ multiplex PCR; TCRdb keeps in-frame clones, though not all of them. The sample holds roughly 2.5 million clones, over 85% seen once. Sequencing was done on a sample of naive CD4+ T cells sorted from blood. Subset given: CD45RA+ positively selected. Every receptor here comes from a man between 18 and 29 years old in good health.

This rearrangement joins TRBV23-1 to TRBJ1-4; D uncertain. TRBV23-1 belongs to the ORF category, with a function that is uncertain. The CDR3 has 15 amino acids. The V end was cut by 1 base, the J end by 8 bases, with 14 bases between. The chain's CDR3 is CASSQYRRRNEKLFF. Here the CDR3 DNA reads TGCGCCAGCAGTCAATACCGACGGCGAAACGAAAAACTGTTTTTT.

The gene calls are TRBV6-6 and TRBJ2-5; the D gene is possibly TRBD1 (6 bases). The germline V gene encodes CDR1 MNHNY and CDR2 SVGAGI (reference sequence). This CDR3 has 14 residues. V lost 3 bases and J lost 2, with 10 bases in between. The CDR3: CASSYGTTQETQYF. The CDR3, as DNA: TGTGCCAGCAGTTATGGGACAACACAAGAGACCCAGTACTTC.

The chain has TRBV18 and TRBJ2-7, with D unclear. The V and J ends lost 4 bases and 3 bases respectively, with 19 bases between them. CDR3 size: 16 residues. Germline V CDR1 and CDR2: KGHSH, LQKENI. The CDR3 is CASSQQHGDIGYEQYF. The CDR3 DNA reads as TGTGCCAGCTCACAACAGCACGGAGATATAGGCTACGAGCAGTACTTC.

J is TRBJ2-3 and V is TRBV9; 9 nucleotides agree with TRBD2. The CDR3 sequence is 16 residues long. J lost 2 bases, V lost 0 bases, and 4 bases had no gene match. Germline CDR1 is SGDLS and CDR2 is YYNGEE. DNA of the CDR3: TGTGCCAGCAGCGTAGAGGTAGCGGGAGCCACAGATACGCAGTATTTT. It yields the protein CASSVEVAGATDTQYF.

V usage is TRBV5-6 and J usage is TRBJ1-1; D may be TRBD1 (6 bases). V dropped 3 bases and J dropped 2 bases, with 17 bases sitting between them. The CDR3 is 16 amino acids. Per germline, CDR1 SGHDT and CDR2 YYEEEE. The CDR3 loop is CASSWYSGTLNTEAFF. CDR3 DNA sequence: TGTGCCAGCAGCTGGTACTCCGGGACACTAAACACTGAAGCTTTCTTT. The whole variable domain, filled in from reference TRBV5-6 and TRBJ1-1, reads DAGVTQSPTHLIKTRGQQVTLRCSPKSGHDTVSWYQQALGQGPQFIFQYYEEEERQRGNFPDRFSGHQFPNYSSELNVNALLLGDSALYLCASSWYSGTLNTEAFFGQGTRLTVV.

The CDR3 here is CASSLPGKLSGELFF. CDR3 in DNA: TGTGCCAGCAGCTTGCCCGGGAAGTTAAGCGGGGAGCTGTTTTTT. The chain recombines TRBV5-4 with TRBJ2-2, with D perhaps TRBD2 (5 bases). Germline lookup yields CDR1 SGHNT and CDR2 YYREEE (reference sequence). Trimming removed 1 base at V and 7 bases at J, with 14 bases between. The CDR3 contains 15 residues.

This clone occurred once. J is TRBJ2-2 and V is TRBV6-6; D remains unclear. CDR3 length equals 13 residues. The ends were cut back, 11 bases at V and 4 bases at J, with 14 bases in the middle. Germline lookup yields CDR1 MNHNY and CDR2 SVGAGI (reference sequence). The CDR3 DNA sequence: TGTGCCGAGGCGGTCGGAAGCACCGGGGAGCTGTTTTTT. Its translation: CAEAVGSTGELFF.

This CDR3 is CASSKGYRNEKLFF. DNA of the CDR3: TGTGCCAGTAGTAAAGGGTATCGTAATGAAAAACTGTTTTTT. The genes are TRBV19 and TRBJ1-4, with D uncertain. The length of the CDR3 is 14 residues. The V end was cut by 4 bases, the J end by 4 bases, with 10 bases between. The germline V gene has CDR1 LNHDA and CDR2 SQIVND (reference sequence).

This rearrangement joins TRBV29-1 to TRBJ2-5; D possibly corresponds to TRBD2 (5 bases). The CDR3 sequence is 12 residues long. Germline CDR1 is SQVTM and CDR2 is ANQGSEA. Trimming cost V 4 bases and J 3 bases, with 9 bases left between them. The CDR3: CSVAGGKETQYF. The CDR3 DNA reads as TGCAGCGTTGCAGGAGGCAAAGAGACCCAGTACTTC.

This clone was seen once. The rearrangement uses TRBV19 and TRBJ1-5, with a weak D call TRBD1 (5 bases). The CDR3 runs to 15 residues. The ends were cut back, 5 bases at V and 3 bases at J, with 14 bases in the middle. Germline loops: CDR1 LNHDA, CDR2 SQIVND (reference sequence). The CDR3 loop reads CASSPPGTHNQPQHF. In DNA, the CDR3 is TGTGCCAGTAGTCCTCCCGGGACTCACAATCAGCCCCAGCATTTT.

The chain joins TRBV2 to TRBJ2-1; possible D gene TRBD2, 6 bases. Germline V gene sequence: CDR1 SNHLY, CDR2 FYNNEI. This CDR3 contains 15 residues. V lost 8 bases and J lost 5, with 19 bases in between. This CDR3 reads CASAREPQLNNEQFF. The CDR3 region has the DNA TGTGCCAGCGCGCGGGAACCCCAACTTAACAATGAGCAGTTCTTC. Combining the CDR3 with reference TRBV2 and TRBJ2-1 gives the whole variable domain EPEVTQTPSHQVTQMGQEVILRCVPISNHLYFYWYRQILGQKVEFLVSFYNNEISEKSEIFDDQFSVERPDGSNFTLKIRSTKLEDSAMYFCASAREPQLNNEQFFGPGTRLTVL.

The chain links TRBV10-3 to TRBJ2-7, with no clear D. The CDR3 has 16 residues. Germline V lookup: CDR1 ENHRY, CDR2 SYGVKD. V lost 0 bases and J lost 3, with 15 bases in between. The CDR3 loop reads CAISESGMQVVYEQYF. As DNA, the CDR3 is TGTGCCATCAGTGAGTCGGGGATGCAGGTCGTCTACGAGCAGTACTTC.

Notes on this clone: This sample includes further DNA sequences coding for the same CDR3. The genes are TRBV10-3 and TRBJ1-1; unclear D gene. From germline, CDR1 is ENHRY and CDR2 SYGVKD. This CDR3 has 11 residues. V was shortened by 3 bases and J by 6 bases, with 5 bases between the two germline ends. CDR3 nucleotide sequence: TGTGCCATCAGTGAAAGCGCTGAAGCTTTCTTT. Its translation: CAISESAEAFF.

The gene calls are TRBV5-4 and TRBJ2-3; 7 bases fit TRBD1. The V gene end was trimmed by 0 bases and the J gene end by 5 bases; junction bases not matched to a gene: 3. CDR3 length: 14 residues. Germline-derived CDR1 and CDR2 are SGHNT and YYREEE (reference sequence). The CDR3: CASSLVDRVDTQYF. CDR3 coding DNA: TGTGCCAGCAGCTTGGTCGACAGGGTAGATACGCAGTATTTT.

This rearrangement joins TRBV30 to TRBJ2-1; the match to TRBD1 covers 9 bases. The CDR3 sequence is 14 residues long. V gave up 7 bases and J gave up 9 bases; unmatched junction bases: 13. Germline V gene lookup returns CDR1 GTSNPN and CDR2 SVGIG (reference sequence). The CDR3 region is CAFSGTGKKGEQFF. Here the CDR3 DNA reads TGTGCCTTTTCCGGGACAGGGAAGAAGGGTGAGCAGTTCTTC.

This chain connects TRBV4-3 to TRBJ1-1; D is unresolved. The CDR3 runs 15 residues. V was shortened by 0 bases and J by 4 bases, with 12 bases between the two germline ends. Germline V gene data show CDR1 as LGHNA and CDR2 as YSLEER. CDR3 sequence reads: CASSQEGSAGTEAFF. The DNA of the CDR3 is TGCGCCAGCAGCCAAGAAGGGTCGGCTGGCACTGAAGCTTTCTTT.

The chain combines TRBV6-5 with TRBJ1-1; a weak D match, TRBD1 (6 bases). Germline V gives CDR1 MNHEY, CDR2 SVGAGI. CDR3 length equals 12 residues. Trimming stripped 5 bases from V and 6 bases from J, with 10 bases between. The CDR3 loop is CASSTPGAEAFF. The CDR3 DNA sequence: TGTGCCAGCAGTACACCAGGGGCTGAAGCTTTCTTT.

J is TRBJ2-7 and V is TRBV5-1; D perhaps matches TRBD2 (5 bases). The V end was cut by 4 bases, the J end by 6 bases, with 14 bases between. The length of the CDR3 is 13 residues. Germline loops: CDR1 SGHRS, CDR2 YFSETQ. CDR3 sequence: CASSPTGKFEQYF. DNA for the CDR3: TGCGCCAGCAGCCCCACGGGGAAGTTCGAGCAGTACTTC.

This chain links TRBV6-6 with TRBJ2-3, with D possibly being TRBD2 (5 bases). V lost 0 bases, J lost 0 bases, and 10 bases lay in between. Germline-derived CDR1 and CDR2 are MNHNY and SVGAGI (reference sequence). The CDR3 length is 16 residues. This CDR3 reads CASSYSGGSSTDTQYF. The CDR3 DNA follows: TGTGCCAGCAGTTACTCTGGCGGGTCTAGCACAGATACGCAGTATTTT.

This clone has only one observation. Other nucleotide sequences from this sample produce the same CDR3. This chain uses TRBV18 with TRBJ2-1, with 8 nucleotides matching TRBD2. The V gene end was trimmed by 0 bases and the J gene end by 7 bases; junction bases not matched to a gene: 5. This CDR3 is 15 amino acids long. Looked up from germline, CDR1 is KGHSH and CDR2 is LQKENI. The CDR3 DNA sequence: TGTGCCAGCTCACCACCGGGACGGGAGGGTAATGAGCAGTTCTTC. It is translated as CASSPPGREGNEQFF.

To note about this clone: This sample includes further DNA sequences coding for the same CDR3. The rearrangement links TRBV11-2 to TRBJ2-7; 11 positions agree with TRBD2. The V gene's germline CDR1 is SGHAT and CDR2 FQNNGV. J lost 3 bases, V lost 5 bases, and 3 bases had no gene match. This CDR3 is 14 amino acids long. The CDR3 nucleotides read TGTGCCAGCAGCCCCGGGACTAGCGGCTACGAGCAGTACTTC. It codes for CASSPGTSGYEQYF. Drawing the rest from reference TRBV11-2 and TRBJ2-7, the complete variable domain is EAGVAQSPRYKIIEKRQSVAFWCNPISGHATLYWYQQILGQGPKLLIQFQNNGVVDDSQLPKDRFSAERLKGVDSTLKIQPAKLEDSAVYLCASSPGTSGYEQYFGPGTRLTVT.